The 9 T cell receptor beta chains in this list originate from one sample, sequenced in a study of cytomegalovirus exposure and HLA in healthy donors. The PCR made use of 60 Vbeta and 13 Jbeta primers. Here immunoSEQ multiplex PCR was the method, and the copy in TCRdb shows in-frame clones only, minus some. This sample contains some 200,000 clones. Sequenced material: PBMCs. These receptors all stem from a woman between 18 and 30 years old in good health and CMV-seropositive.

This sequence joins TRBV18 and TRBJ2-5, with D possibly matching TRBD2 (7 bases). The CDR3 contains 17 residues. Germline V CDR1 and CDR2: KGHSH, LQKENI. Trimming removed 3 bases from V and 0 bases from J, with 17 bases in between. The CDR3 loop reads CASSPSGGRRYQETQYF. In DNA, the CDR3 is TGTGCCAGCTCACCTTCGGGGGGCAGACGCTACCAAGAGACCCAGTACTTC.

This sequence joins TRBV30 and TRBJ1-3; D remains unclear. V dropped 2 bases and J dropped 0 bases, with 5 bases sitting between them. CDR3 length equals 13 residues. In germline, CDR1 is GTSNPN, CDR2 SVGIG (reference sequence). CDR3 nucleotides: TGTGCCTGGAGTTATAACTCTGGAAACACCATATATTTT. Its protein product is CAWSYNSGNTIYF.

V and J are TRBV7-8 and TRBJ1-1; D is undetermined. With 5 bases removed from V and 2 bases from J, the gap between germline ends came to 9 bases. Germline V gene lookup returns CDR1 SGHVS and CDR2 FQNEAQ. The CDR3 is 13 residues long. The CDR3 is CASSPSGNTEAFF. Written as DNA, the CDR3 is TGTGCCAGCAGCCCGAGCGGTAACACTGAAGCTTTCTTT.

CDR3 DNA: TGTGCCAGTAGTATAATTACAGGGTCCAATGAGCAGTTCTTC. Translated, it gives CASSIITGSNEQFF. The V gene is TRBV19, the J gene TRBJ2-1; D possibly corresponds to TRBD1 (6 bases). The germline V gene encodes CDR1 LNHDA and CDR2 SQIVND (reference sequence). Trimming took off 2 bases at V and 6 bases at J, with 11 bases between the two ends. This CDR3 region has 14 residues.

The V and J genes are TRBV29-1 and TRBJ2-5; weak D call: TRBD2 (5 bases). V was shortened by 2 bases and J by 5 bases, with 12 bases between the two germline ends. The CDR3 totals 13 residues. From germline, CDR1 is SQVTM and CDR2 ANQGSEA. CDR3 protein: CSVEPGVRETQYF. DNA for the CDR3: TGCAGCGTTGAACCCGGGGTCCGGGAGACCCAGTACTTC.

The rearrangement uses TRBV7-8 and TRBJ2-1; 9 bases are shared with TRBD2. Germline V CDR1 and CDR2: SGHVS, FQNEAQ. The CDR3 consists of 16 residues. V was pared by 2 bases and J by 6 bases, with 8 bases of the junction left unmatched. The CDR3 spells CASSLWAGGPSNEQFF. CDR3 DNA sequence: TGTGCCAGCAGCTTATGGGCGGGAGGGCCAAGCAATGAGCAGTTCTTC.

The rearrangement links TRBV7-2 to TRBJ1-4, with TRBD1 matching 7 bases. Germline-derived CDR1 and CDR2 are SGHTA and FQGNSA. This CDR3 comprises 15 residues. J lost 8 bases, V lost 5 bases, and 11 bases had no gene match. CDR3 DNA sequence: TGTGCCAGCAGCAGCAGGACAGGCTCGGGAGAAAAACTGTTTTTT. The encoded protein is CASSSRTGSGEKLFF.

The rearrangement links TRBV19 to TRBJ2-7; TRBD1 aligns across 7 bases. CDR1 and CDR2 (germline): LNHDA, SQIVND (reference sequence). The CDR3 is 14 residues long. V dropped 3 bases and J dropped 6; count of bases not matched to a gene: 8. The CDR3 DNA is TGTGCCAGTAGTATGCAGGGGGTTATCTCCGAGCAGTACTTC. Protein: CASSMQGVISEQYF.

The chain carries TRBV13 and TRBJ2-1; D perhaps matches TRBD2 (5 bases). Deletions cut 2 bases from V and 0 bases from J, with 11 bases between. The CDR3 is 16 residues long. Germline CDR1 is PRHDT and CDR2 is FYEKMQ (reference sequence). The CDR3 coding sequence is TGTGCCAGCAGCTTACTGTTAGCGAACTCCTACAATGAGCAGTTCTTC. Protein: CASSLLLANSYNEQFF. Filled out from reference TRBV13 and TRBJ2-1, the complete variable domain reads AAGVIQSPRHLIKEKRETATLKCYPIPRHDTVYWYQQGPGQDPQFLISFYEKMQSDKGSIPDRFSAQQFSDYHSELNMSSLELGDSALYFCASSLLLANSYNEQFFGPGTRLTVL.